This TCR beta chain is from a study of blood T cell repertoires in COVID-19. Turning to the study itself: In each case, the material was cDNA or gDNA derived from T cells, B-cell-depleted T cells, or PBMCs.

The CDR3 spans 16 residues. The V end was cut by 5 bases, the J end by 0 bases, with 15 bases between. Per germline, CDR1 SGHTA and CDR2 FQGTGA. This clone has only one observation. The assay was immunoSEQ multiplex PCR, and TCRdb's table has in-frame clones only and misses some. The sample has 40,000 to 50,000 clones, around 89% seen once. The TCR originated in a man in his forties or fifties with active COVID-19. Sequenced sample: peripheral blood. The V and J genes are TRBV7-3 and TRBJ2-3; D possibly corresponds to TRBD2 (5 bases). The CDR3 loop is CASSPGSKSSTDTQYF. CDR3 DNA: TGTGCCAGCAGCCCGGGGAGTAAATCCAGCACAGATACGCAGTATTTT.